In this sample, the clone carrying this T cell receptor (beta chain) turned up a few times. V lost 6 bases to trimming and J lost 9 bases, with 16 bases between them. Germline V lookup: CDR1 KGHSH, CDR2 LQKENI. The CDR3 covers 13 residues. The data were obtained in a study of T-cell memory formation after mild COVID-19. One entry per CDR3 protein, called by TCRdb with MiXCR from the 5' RACE reads. The repertoire has 350,000 to 450,000 distinct CDR3 sequences, around 20% of them found once; the top ten carry 7.5% to 9.5%. The sequence was collected from an adult woman who had mild COVID-19 (a few samples of this study predate the infection). Cell type and time point are not known. The genes are TRBV18 and TRBJ2-3; D is undetermined. Sequences were obtained from PBMCs or a T cell subset sorted from them (not recorded which). DNA for the CDR3: TGTGCCAGCTCCCTACTCAGTGACGAGACGCAGTATTTT. Translation: CASSLLSDETQYF.